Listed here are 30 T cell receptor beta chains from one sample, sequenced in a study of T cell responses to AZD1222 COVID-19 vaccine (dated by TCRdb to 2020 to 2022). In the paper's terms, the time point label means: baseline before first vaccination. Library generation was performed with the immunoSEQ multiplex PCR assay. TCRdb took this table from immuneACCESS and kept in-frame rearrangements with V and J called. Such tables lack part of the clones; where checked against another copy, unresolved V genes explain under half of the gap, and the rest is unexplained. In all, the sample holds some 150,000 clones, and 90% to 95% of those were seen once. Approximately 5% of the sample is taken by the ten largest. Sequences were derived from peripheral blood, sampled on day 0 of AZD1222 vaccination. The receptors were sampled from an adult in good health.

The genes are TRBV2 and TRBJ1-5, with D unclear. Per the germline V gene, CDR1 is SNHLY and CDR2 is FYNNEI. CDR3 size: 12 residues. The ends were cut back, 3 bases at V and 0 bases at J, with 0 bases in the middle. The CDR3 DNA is TGTGCCAGCAGTGATAGCAATCAGCCCCAGCATTTT. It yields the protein CASSDSNQPQHF.

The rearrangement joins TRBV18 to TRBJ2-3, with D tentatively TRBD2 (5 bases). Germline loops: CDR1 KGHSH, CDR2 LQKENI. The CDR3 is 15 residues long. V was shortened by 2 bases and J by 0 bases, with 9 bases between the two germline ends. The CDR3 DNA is TGTGCCAGCTCACCAGTCGGAGGTAGCACAGATACGCAGTATTTT. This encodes CASSPVGGSTDTQYF.

CDR3 in DNA: TGTGCCAGCAGTAACCCGGACAGAGAAGCTTTCTTT. Amino acids: CASSNPDREAFF. The rearrangement links TRBV27 to TRBJ1-1; TRBD1 is a possible D gene (6 bases). Germline V gene lookup returns CDR1 MNHEY and CDR2 SMNVEV (reference sequence). The V gene lost 5 bases and the J gene lost 8 bases, with 12 bases spanning the gap. This CDR3 contains 12 residues.

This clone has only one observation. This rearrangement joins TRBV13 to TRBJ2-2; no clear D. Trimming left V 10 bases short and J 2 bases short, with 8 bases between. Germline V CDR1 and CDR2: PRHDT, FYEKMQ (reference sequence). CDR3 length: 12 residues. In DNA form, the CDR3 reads TGTGCCACCCCTCATAACACCGGGGAGCTGTTTTTT. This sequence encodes CATPHNTGELFF. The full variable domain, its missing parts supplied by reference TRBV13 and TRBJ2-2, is AAGVIQSPRHLIKEKRETATLKCYPIPRHDTVYWYQQGPGQDPQFLISFYEKMQSDKGSIPDRFSAQQFSDYHSELNMSSLELGDSALYFCATPHNTGELFFGEGSRLTVL.

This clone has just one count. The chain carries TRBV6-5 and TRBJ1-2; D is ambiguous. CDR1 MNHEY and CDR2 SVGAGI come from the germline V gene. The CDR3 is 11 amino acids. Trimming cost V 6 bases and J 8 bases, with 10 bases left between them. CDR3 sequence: CASSDRLGYTF. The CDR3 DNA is TGTGCCAGCAGCGACCGTTTGGGCTACACCTTC.

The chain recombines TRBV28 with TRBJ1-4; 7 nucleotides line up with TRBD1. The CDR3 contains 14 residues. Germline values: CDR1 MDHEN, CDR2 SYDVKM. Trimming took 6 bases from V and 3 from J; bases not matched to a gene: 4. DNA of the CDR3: TGTGCCAGCAGGGTCGACAGGGCTAATGAAAAACTGTTTTTT. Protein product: CASRVDRANEKLFF.

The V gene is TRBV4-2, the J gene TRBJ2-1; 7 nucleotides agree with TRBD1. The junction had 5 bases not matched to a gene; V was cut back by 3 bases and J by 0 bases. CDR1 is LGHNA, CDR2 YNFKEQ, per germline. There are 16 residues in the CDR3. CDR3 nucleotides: TGTGCCAGCAGCCACACAGGGGCTAGCTCCTACAATGAGCAGTTCTTC. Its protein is CASSHTGASSYNEQFF.

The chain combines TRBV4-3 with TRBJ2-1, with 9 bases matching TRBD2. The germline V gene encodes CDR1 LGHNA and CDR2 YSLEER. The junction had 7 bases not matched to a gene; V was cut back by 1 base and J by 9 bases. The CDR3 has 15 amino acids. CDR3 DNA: TGCGCCAGCAGCCAAGGGCGGGAGGGCCTCGGTGAGCAGTTCTTC. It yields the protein CASSQGREGLGEQFF.

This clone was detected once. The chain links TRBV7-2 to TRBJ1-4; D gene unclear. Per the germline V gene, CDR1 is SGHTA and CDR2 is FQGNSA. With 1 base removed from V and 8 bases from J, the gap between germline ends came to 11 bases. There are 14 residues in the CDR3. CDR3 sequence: CASSLDGRKEKLFF. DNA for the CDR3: TGTGCCAGCAGCTTAGACGGGAGGAAGGAAAAACTGTTTTTT.

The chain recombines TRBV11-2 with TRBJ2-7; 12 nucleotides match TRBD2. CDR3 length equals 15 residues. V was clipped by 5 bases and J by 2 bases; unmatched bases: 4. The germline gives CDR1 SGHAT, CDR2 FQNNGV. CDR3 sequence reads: CASSLGLAGTYEQYF. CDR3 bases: TGTGCCAGCAGCCTGGGACTAGCGGGCACCTACGAGCAGTACTTC. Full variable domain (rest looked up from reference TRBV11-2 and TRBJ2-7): EAGVAQSPRYKIIEKRQSVAFWCNPISGHATLYWYQQILGQGPKLLIQFQNNGVVDDSQLPKDRFSAERLKGVDSTLKIQPAKLEDSAVYLCASSLGLAGTYEQYFGPGTRLTVT.

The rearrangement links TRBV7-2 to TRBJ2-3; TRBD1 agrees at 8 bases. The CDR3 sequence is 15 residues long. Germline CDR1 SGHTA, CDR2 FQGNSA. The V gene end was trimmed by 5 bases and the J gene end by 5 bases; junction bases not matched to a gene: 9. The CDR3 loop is CASSARQGMIDTQYF. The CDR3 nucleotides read TGTGCCAGCAGCGCACGACAGGGGATGATAGATACGCAGTATTTT.

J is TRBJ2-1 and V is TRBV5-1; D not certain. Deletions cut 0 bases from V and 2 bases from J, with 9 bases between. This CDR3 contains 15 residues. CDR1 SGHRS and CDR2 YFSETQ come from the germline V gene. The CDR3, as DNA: TGCGCCAGCAGCTTGGCCGACGGAACCTACAATGAGCAGTTCTTC. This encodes CASSLADGTYNEQFF.

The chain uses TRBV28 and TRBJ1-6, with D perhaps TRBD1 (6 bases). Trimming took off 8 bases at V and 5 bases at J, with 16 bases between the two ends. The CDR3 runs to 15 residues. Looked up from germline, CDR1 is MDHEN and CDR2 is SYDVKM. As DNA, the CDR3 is TGTGCCAGCCAGGAGGGGGGGCGGAATAATTCACCCCTCCACTTT. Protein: CASQEGGRNNSPLHF.

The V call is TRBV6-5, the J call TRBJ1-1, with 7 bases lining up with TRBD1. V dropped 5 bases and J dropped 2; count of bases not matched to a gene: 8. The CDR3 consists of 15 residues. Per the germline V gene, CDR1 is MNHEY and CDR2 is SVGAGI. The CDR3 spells CASSRPDRANTEAFF. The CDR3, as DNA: TGTGCCAGCAGTAGGCCCGACAGGGCTAACACTGAAGCTTTCTTT.

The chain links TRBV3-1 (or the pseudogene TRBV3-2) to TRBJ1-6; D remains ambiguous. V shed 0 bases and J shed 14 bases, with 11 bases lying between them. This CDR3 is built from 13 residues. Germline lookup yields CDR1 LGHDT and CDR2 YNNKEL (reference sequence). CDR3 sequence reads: CASSQDPGRTLHF. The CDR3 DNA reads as TGTGCCAGCAGCCAAGATCCGGGGAGGACCCTCCACTTT.

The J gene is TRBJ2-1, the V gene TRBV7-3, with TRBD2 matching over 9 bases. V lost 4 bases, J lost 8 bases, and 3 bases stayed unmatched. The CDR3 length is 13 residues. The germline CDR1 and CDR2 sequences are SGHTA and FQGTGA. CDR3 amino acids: CASSSGTSHEQFF. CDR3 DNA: TGTGCCAGCAGCTCGGGGACTAGCCATGAGCAGTTCTTC.

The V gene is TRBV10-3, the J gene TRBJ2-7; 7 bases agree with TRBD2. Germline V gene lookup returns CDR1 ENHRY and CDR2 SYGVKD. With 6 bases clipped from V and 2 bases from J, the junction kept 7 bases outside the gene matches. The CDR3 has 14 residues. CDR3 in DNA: TGTGCCATCAGCCCCGCTAGCGGTACCTACGAGCAGTACTTC. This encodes CAISPASGTYEQYF.

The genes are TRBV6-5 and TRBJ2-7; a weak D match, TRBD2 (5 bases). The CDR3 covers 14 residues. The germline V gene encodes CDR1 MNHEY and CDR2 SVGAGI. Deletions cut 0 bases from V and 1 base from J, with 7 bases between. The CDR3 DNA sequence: TGTGCCAGCAGTTACTCTTGGGAGTCCTACGAGCAGTACTTC. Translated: CASSYSWESYEQYF.

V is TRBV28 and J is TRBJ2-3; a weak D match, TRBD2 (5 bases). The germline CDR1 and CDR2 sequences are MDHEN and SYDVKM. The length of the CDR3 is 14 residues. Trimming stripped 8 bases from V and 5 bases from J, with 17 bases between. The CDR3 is CASFEPGSEDTQYF. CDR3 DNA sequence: TGTGCCAGCTTTGAGCCGGGGTCCGAAGATACGCAGTATTTT.

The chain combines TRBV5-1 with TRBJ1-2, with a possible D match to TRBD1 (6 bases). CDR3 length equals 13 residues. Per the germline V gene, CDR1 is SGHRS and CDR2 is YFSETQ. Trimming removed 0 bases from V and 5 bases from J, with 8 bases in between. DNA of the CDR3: TGCGCCAGCAGCTTGGACAGGGTTTATGGCTACACCTTC. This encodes CASSLDRVYGYTF.

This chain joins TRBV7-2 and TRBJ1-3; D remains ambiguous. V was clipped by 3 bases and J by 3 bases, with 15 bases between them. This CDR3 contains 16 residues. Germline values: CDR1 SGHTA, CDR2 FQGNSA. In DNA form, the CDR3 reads TGTGCCAGCAGCTTCGGTGCGGGTAACCTTGGAAACACCATATATTTT. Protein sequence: CASSFGAGNLGNTIYF.

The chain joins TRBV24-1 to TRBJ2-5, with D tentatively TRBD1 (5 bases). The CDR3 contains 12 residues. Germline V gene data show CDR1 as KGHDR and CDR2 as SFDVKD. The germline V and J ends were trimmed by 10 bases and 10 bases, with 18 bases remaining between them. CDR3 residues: CATRQIRWNQYF. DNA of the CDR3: TGTGCCACACGACAGATCCGGTGGAACCAGTACTTC.

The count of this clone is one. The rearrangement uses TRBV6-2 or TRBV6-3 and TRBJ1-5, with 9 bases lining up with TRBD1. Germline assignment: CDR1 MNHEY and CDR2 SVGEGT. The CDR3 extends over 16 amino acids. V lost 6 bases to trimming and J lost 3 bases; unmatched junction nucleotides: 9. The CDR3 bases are TGTGCCAGCAGCCTCCCGGACAGGGGACACAATCAGCCCCAGCATTTT. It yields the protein CASSLPDRGHNQPQHF.

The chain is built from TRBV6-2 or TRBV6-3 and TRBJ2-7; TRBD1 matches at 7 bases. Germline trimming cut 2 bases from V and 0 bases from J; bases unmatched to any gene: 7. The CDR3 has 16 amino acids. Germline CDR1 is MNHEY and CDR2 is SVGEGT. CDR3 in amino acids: CASSYRAGTVSYEQYF. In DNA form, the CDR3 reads TGTGCCAGCAGTTACCGAGCCGGGACAGTCTCCTACGAGCAGTACTTC.

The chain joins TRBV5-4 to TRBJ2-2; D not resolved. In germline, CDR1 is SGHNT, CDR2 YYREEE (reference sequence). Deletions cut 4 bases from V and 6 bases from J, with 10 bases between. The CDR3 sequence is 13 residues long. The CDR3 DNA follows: TGTGCCAGCAGCCAGATTGGTCCCGGGGAGCTGTTTTTT. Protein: CASSQIGPGELFF.

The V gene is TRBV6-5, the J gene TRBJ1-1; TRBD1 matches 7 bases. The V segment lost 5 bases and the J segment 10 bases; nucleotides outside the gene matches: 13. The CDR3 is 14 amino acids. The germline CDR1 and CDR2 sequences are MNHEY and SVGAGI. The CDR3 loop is CASSRTLQGFGAFF. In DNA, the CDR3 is TGTGCCAGCAGTCGAACGCTACAGGGGTTCGGAGCTTTCTTT.

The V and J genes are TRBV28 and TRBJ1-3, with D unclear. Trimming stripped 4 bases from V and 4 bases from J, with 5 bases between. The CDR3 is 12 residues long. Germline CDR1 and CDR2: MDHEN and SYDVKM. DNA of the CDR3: TGTGCCAGCAGTTATGGGGGAAACACCATATATTTT. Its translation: CASSYGGNTIYF.

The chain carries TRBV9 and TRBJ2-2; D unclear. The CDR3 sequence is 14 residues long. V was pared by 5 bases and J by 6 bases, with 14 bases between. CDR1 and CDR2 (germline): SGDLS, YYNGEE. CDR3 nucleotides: TGTGCCAGCAGTCAGTCTCTATTGTCCGGGGAGCTGTTTTTT. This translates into CASSQSLLSGELFF.

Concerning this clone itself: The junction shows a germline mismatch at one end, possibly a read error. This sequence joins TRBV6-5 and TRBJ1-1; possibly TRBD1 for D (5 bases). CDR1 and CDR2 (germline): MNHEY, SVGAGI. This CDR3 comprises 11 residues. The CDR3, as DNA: TGTGCCAGCAGTTACGGGGCGCGGCTAAGCTTT. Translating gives CASSYGARLSF.

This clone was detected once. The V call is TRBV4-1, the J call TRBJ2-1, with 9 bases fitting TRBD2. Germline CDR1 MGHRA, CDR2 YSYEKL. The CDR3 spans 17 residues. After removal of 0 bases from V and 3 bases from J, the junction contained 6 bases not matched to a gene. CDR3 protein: CASSQDRAGGIYNEQFF. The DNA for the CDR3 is TGCGCCAGCAGCCAAGATCGCGCGGGAGGGATCTACAATGAGCAGTTCTTC.